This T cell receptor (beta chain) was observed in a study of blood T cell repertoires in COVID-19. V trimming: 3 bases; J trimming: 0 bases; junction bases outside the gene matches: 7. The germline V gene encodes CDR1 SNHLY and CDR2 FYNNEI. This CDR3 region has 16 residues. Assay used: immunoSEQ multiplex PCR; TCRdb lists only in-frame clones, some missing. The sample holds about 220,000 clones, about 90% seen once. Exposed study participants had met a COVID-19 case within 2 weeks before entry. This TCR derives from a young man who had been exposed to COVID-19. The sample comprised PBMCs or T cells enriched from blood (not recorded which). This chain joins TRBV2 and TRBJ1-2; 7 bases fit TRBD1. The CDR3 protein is CASSEVVGGSNYGYTF. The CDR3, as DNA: TGTGCCAGCAGTGAGGTTGTAGGGGGCTCTAACTATGGCTACACCTTC. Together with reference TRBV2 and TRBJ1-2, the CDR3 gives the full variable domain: EPEVTQTPSHQVTQMGQEVILRCVPISNHLYFYWYRQILGQKVEFLVSFYNNEISEKSEIFDDQFSVERPDGSNFTLKIRSTKLEDSAMYFCASSEVVGGSNYGYTFGSGTRLTVV.